One and the same sample provided the 10 T cell receptor beta chains below, sequenced in a study of post-analysis software for immune sequencing data. Study conclusions and caveats: Controls had lower frequencies than patients of a few TRBV segments, which included TRBV5-6, TRBV5-1 and TRBV20-1.

Carried by the TCR beta cDNA libraries were unique molecular identifiers. TCRdb reprocessed the PCR reads via MiXCR and lists one record per CDR3 protein. The data show around 400,000 distinct CDR3 sequences, roughly 36% seen once. For these TCRs, the target antigens are not known. Sequences were obtained from blood. The receptor set was obtained from a girl aged 5 to 17 with multiple sclerosis.

The table lists this clonotype with a few counts. The genes are TRBV4-1 and TRBJ1-4, with D possibly matching TRBD1 (5 bases). CDR1 and CDR2 from the germline V gene are MGHRA and YSYEKL. The CDR3 length is 16 residues. V shed 4 bases and J shed 3 bases, with 15 bases lying between them. The CDR3 here is CASSLGTLSANEKLFF. CDR3 bases: TGCGCCAGCAGCCTGGGGACCCTGTCGGCTAATGAAAAACTGTTTTTT.

This rearrangement joins TRBV18 to TRBJ2-5; tentatively, D is TRBD1 or TRBD2 (5 bases each). The CDR3 totals 14 residues. V gave up 2 bases and J gave up 1 base, with 8 bases separating them. Germline CDR1 reads KGHSH; CDR2 reads LQKENI. CDR3 sequence (DNA): TGTGCCAGCTCACCAACGGGGACCCAAGAGACCCAGTACTTC. Protein sequence: CASSPTGTQETQYF. Full variable domain (remainder filled in from reference TRBV18 and TRBJ2-5): NAGVMQNPRHLVRRRGQEARLRCSPMKGHSHVYWYRQLPEEGLKFMVYLQKENIIDESGMPKERFSAEFPKEGPSILRIQQVVRGDSAAYFCASSPTGTQETQYFGPGTRLLVL.

This clonotype was observed a handful of times. This rearrangement joins TRBV20-1 to TRBJ2-3, with 12 positions matching TRBD2. CDR3 length equals 19 residues. Trimming cost V 2 bases and J 0 bases; bases outside gene matches: 12. Germline CDR1 DFQATT, CDR2 SNEGSKA (reference sequence). The CDR3 DNA is TGCAGTGCTAGACCATATAAGACTAGCGGGGGAGAAAGCACAGATACGCAGTATTTT. Translated, it gives CSARPYKTSGGESTDTQYF.

CDR3 DNA sequence: TGCGCCAGCAGCTTCGGATCCTCTGGGGCCAACGTCCTGACTTTC. It specifies CASSFGSSGANVLTF. The J gene is TRBJ2-6, the V gene TRBV5-1; D is uncertain. Germline lookup yields CDR1 SGHRS and CDR2 YFSETQ. Trimming pared 2 bases from V and 0 bases from J, leaving 6 bases between. The length of the CDR3 is 15 residues. Variable domain in full (rest from reference TRBV5-1 and TRBJ2-6): KAGVTQTPRYLIKTRGQQVTLSCSPISGHRSVSWYQQTPGQGLQFLFEYFSETQRNKGNFPGRFSGRQFSNSRSEMNVSTLELGDSALYLCASSFGSSGANVLTFGAGSRLTVL.

The chain carries TRBV4-2 and TRBJ2-1, with D tentatively TRBD2 (5 bases). V lost 0 bases to trimming and J lost 6 bases, with 12 bases between them. The V gene's germline CDR1 is LGHNA and CDR2 YNFKEQ. CDR3 size: 15 residues. The CDR3 is CASSQDVTGLNEQFF. CDR3 in DNA: TGTGCCAGCAGCCAAGACGTTACTGGACTCAATGAGCAGTTCTTC.

This chain connects TRBV12-3 or TRBV12-4 to TRBJ2-1; the D gene could be TRBD1 or TRBD2 (5 bases each). The CDR3 is 13 amino acids. Deletions cut 5 bases from V and 9 bases from J, with 14 bases between. The CDR3 protein is CASSPGTPGEQFF. The CDR3 DNA reads TGTGCCAGCAGTCCCGGGACCCCGGGTGAGCAGTTCTTC.

This clonotype was seen more than once but under ten times. The V and J genes are TRBV11-1 and TRBJ2-5, with 8 bases identical to TRBD1. Trimming removed 5 bases from V and 5 bases from J; junction bases left unmatched: 13. CDR1 is SGHAT and CDR2 is FQDESV in the germline V gene (reference sequence). This CDR3 spans 16 amino acids. The CDR3: CASSPSTGASGETQYF. The CDR3 bases are TGTGCCAGCAGCCCATCGACAGGGGCGTCGGGGGAGACCCAGTACTTC.

The chain has TRBV12-3 or TRBV12-4 and TRBJ2-1; 10 positions match TRBD2. Trimming took 11 bases from V and 5 from J; bases not matched to a gene: 6. The CDR3 runs 13 residues. In nucleotides, the CDR3 is TGTGCCCATCTAGCGGGGGTCCACAATGAGCAGTTCTTC. This translates into CAHLAGVHNEQFF.

The V call is TRBV29-1, the J call TRBJ2-5, with D possibly being TRBD1 or TRBD2 (5 bases each). The DNA end favors TRBJ2-7, so the J call may be wrong. The CDR3 consists of 12 residues. Germline CDR1 and CDR2: SQVTM and ANQGSEA. CDR3 sequence (DNA): TGCAGCGTTGAAAGAGGGACCCACGAGCAGTACTTC. Protein: CSVERGTHEQYF.

This clonotype was seen more than once but under ten times. Compared with germline, one end of the junction differs, possibly owing to a read error. The chain employs TRBV7-7 and TRBJ2-1; 11 bases are shared with TRBD2. The CDR3 covers 16 residues. The germline V gene encodes CDR1 SSHAT and CDR2 FNYEAQ (reference sequence). CDR3 sequence (DNA): TGTGCTAGCAGCCTCAGCGGTAATAGCGGGGGGGCTGAGCAGTTCTTC. It translates to CASSLSGNSGGAEQFF.